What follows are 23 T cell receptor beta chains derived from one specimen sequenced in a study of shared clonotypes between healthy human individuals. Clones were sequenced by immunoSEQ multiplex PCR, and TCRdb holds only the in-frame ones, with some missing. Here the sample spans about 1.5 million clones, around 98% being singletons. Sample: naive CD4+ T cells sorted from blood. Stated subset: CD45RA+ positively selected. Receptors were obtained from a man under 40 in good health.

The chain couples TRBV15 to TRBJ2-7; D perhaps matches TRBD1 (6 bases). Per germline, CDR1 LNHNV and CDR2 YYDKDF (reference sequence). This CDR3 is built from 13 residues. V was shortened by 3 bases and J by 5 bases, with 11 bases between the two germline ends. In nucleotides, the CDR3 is TGTGCCACCAGCAGTAGGGGACAAAACGAGCAGTACTTC. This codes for CATSSRGQNEQYF.

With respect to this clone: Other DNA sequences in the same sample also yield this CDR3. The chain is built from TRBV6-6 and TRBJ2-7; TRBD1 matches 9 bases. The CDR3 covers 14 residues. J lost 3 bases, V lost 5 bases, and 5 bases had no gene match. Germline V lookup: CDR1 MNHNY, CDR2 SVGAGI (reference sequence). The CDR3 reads CASSPGTGIYEQYF. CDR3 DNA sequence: TGTGCCAGCAGTCCCGGGACAGGGATCTACGAGCAGTACTTC.

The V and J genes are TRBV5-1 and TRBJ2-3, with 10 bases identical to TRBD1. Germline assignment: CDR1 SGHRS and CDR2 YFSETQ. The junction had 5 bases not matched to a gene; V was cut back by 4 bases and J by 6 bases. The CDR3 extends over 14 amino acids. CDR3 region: CASSAMTGGDTQYF. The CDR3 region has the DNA TGCGCCAGCAGCGCAATGACAGGGGGCGATACGCAGTATTTT.

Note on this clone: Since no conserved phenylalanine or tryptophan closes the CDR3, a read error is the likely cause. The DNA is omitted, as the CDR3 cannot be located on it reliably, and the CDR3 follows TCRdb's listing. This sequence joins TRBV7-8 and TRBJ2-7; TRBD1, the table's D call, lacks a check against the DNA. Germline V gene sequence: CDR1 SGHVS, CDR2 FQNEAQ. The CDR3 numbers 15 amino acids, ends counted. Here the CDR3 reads CASSLAPGQGFPERL.

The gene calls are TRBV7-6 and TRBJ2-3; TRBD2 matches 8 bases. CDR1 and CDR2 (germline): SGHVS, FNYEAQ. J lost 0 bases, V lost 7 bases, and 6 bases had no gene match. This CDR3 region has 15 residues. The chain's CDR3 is CASTESGRSTDTQYF. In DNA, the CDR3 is TGTGCCAGCACCGAGAGCGGGAGAAGCACAGATACGCAGTATTTT.

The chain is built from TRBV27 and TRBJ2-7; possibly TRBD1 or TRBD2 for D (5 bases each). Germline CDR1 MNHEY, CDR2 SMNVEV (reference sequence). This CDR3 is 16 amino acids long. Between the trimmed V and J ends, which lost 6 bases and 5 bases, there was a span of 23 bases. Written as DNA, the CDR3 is TGTGCCAGCAGCCCCCCCGGCAGGGACCCACGGAACGAGCAGTACTTC. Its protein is CASSPPGRDPRNEQYF.

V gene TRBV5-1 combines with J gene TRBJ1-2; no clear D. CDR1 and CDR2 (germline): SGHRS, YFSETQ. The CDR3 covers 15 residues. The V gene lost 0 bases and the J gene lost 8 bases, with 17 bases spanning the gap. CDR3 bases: TGCGCCAGCAGCTTGGCCGTCCCTTCGACGGGGGGCTACACCTTC. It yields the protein CASSLAVPSTGGYTF.

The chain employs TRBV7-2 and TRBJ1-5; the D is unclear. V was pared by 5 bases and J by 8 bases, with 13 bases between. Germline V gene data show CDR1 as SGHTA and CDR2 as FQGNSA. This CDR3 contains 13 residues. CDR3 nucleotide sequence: TGTGCCAGCAGCGCCGCCCCTCGGGAGCCCCAGCATTTT. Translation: CASSAAPREPQHF.

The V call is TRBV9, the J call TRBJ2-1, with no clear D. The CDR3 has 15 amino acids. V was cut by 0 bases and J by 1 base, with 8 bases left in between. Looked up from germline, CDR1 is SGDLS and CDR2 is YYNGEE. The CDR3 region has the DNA TGTGCCAGCAGCGTAGCCCCGAATTCCTACAATGAGCAGTTCTTC. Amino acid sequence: CASSVAPNSYNEQFF.

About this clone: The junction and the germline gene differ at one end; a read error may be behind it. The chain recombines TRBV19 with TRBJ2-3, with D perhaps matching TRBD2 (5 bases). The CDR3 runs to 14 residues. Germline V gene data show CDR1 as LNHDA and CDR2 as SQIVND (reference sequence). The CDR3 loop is CASSVDWTTDTQYF. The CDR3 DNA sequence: TGTGCCAGTAGTGTAGACTGGACTACAGATACGCAGTATTTT. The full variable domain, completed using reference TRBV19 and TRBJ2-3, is DGGITQSPKYLFRKEGQNVTLSCEQNLNHDAMYWYRQDPGQGLRLIYYSQIVNDFQKGDIAEGYSVSREKKESFPLTVTSAQKNPTAFYLCASSVDWTTDTQYFGPGTRLTVL.

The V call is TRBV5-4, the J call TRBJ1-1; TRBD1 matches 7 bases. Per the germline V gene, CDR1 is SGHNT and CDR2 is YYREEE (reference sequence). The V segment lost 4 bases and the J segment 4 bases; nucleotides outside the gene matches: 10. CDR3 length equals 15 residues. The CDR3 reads CASSTQQGPGTEAFF. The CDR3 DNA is TGTGCCAGCAGCACCCAACAGGGGCCCGGCACTGAAGCTTTCTTT. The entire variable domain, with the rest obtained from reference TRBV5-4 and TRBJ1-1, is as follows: ETGVTQSPTHLIKTRGQQVTLRCSSQSGHNTVSWYQQALGQGPQFIFQYYREEENGRGNFPPRFSGLQFPNYSSELNVNALELDDSALYLCASSTQQGPGTEAFFGQGTRLTVV.

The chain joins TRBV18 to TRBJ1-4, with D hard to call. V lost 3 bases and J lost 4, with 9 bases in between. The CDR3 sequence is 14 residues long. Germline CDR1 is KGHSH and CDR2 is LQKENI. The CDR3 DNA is TGTGCCAGCTCACCCATCCCTTATAATGAAAAACTGTTTTTT. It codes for CASSPIPYNEKLFF. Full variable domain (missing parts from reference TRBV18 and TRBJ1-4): NAGVMQNPRHLVRRRGQEARLRCSPMKGHSHVYWYRQLPEEGLKFMVYLQKENIIDESGMPKERFSAEFPKEGPSILRIQQVVRGDSAAYFCASSPIPYNEKLFFGSGTQLSVL.

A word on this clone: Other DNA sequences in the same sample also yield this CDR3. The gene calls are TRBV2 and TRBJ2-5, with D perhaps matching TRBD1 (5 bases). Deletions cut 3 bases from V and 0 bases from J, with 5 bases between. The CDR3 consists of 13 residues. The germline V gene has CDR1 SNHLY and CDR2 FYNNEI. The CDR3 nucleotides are TGTGCCAGCAGTGACAGGGACCAAGAGACCCAGTACTTC. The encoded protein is CASSDRDQETQYF.

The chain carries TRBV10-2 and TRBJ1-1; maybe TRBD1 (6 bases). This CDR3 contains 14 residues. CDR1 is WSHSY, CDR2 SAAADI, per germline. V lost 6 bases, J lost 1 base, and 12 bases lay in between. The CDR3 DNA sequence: TGCGCCAGCAGGATACAGGGACCGAACACTGAAGCTTTCTTT. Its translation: CASRIQGPNTEAFF.

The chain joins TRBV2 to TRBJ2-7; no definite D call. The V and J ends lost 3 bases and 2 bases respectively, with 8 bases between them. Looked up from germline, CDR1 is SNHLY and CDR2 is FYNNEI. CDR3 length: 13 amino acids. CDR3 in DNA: TGTGCCAGCAGTGACGGTATAACCTACGAGCAGTACTTC. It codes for CASSDGITYEQYF.

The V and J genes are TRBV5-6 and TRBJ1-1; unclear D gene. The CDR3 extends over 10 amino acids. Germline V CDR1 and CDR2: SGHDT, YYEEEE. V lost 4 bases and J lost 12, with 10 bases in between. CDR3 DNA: TGTGCCAGCAGCGGCGTTGACACTTTCTTT. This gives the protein CASSGVDTFF.

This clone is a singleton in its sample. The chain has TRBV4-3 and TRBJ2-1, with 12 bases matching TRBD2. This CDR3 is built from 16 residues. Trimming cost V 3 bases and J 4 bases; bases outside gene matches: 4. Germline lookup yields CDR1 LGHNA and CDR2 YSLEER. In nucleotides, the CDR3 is TGCGCCAGCAGCCATGAGACTAGCGGGAGATACAATGAGCAGTTCTTC. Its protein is CASSHETSGRYNEQFF.

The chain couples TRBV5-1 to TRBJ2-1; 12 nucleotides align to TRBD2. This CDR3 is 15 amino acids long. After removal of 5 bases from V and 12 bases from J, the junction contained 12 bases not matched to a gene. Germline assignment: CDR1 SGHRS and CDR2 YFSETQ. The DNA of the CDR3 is TGCGCCAGCAGGCCCGGACTAGCGGGATACGGACTGCAGTTCTTC. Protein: CASRPGLAGYGLQFF.

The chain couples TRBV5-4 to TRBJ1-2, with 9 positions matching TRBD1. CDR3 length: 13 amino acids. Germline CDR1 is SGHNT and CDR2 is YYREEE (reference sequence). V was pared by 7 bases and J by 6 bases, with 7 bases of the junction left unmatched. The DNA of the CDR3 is TGTGCCAGCTCACCGGGGACAGGGAATGGCTACACCTTC. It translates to CASSPGTGNGYTF.

DNA of the CDR3: TGCGCCAGCAGCTCGAGACCACCAGGGGCTAGCACAGATACGCAGTATTTT. This codes for CASSSRPPGASTDTQYF. J is TRBJ2-3 and V is TRBV5-1, with D maybe TRBD1 (6 bases). This CDR3 has 17 amino acids. Trimming removed 3 bases at V and 0 bases at J, with 17 bases between. Germline loops: CDR1 SGHRS, CDR2 YFSETQ.

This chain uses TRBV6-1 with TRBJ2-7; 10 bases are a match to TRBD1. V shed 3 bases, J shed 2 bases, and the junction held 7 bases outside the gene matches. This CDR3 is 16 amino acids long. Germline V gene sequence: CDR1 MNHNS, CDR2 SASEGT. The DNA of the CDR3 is TGTGCCAGCAGTGACCCTGTGGGGACAGGGGCCTACGAGCAGTACTTC. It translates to CASSDPVGTGAYEQYF.

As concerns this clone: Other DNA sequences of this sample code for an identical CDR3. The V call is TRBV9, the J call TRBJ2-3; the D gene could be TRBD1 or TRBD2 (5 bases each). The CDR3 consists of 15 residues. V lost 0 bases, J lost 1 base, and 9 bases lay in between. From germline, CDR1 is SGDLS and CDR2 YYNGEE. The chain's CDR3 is CASSVGQGGTDTQYF. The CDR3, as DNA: TGTGCCAGCAGCGTAGGCCAGGGAGGCACAGATACGCAGTATTTT.

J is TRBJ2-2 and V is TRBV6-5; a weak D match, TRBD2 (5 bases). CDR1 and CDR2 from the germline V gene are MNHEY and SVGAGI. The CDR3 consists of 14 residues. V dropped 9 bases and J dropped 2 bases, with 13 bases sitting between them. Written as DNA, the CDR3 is TGTGCCAGTAGTGGACTCACAAACACCGGGGAGCTGTTTTTT. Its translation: CASSGLTNTGELFF.